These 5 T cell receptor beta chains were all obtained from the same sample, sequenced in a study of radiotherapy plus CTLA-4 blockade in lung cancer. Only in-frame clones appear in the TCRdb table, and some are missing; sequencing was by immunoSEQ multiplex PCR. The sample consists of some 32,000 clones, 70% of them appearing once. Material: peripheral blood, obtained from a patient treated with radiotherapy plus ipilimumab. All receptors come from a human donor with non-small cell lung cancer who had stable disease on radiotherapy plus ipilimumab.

The CDR3 region has the DNA TGTGCCAGCGGTGGGGGGAATTCCTACAATGAGCAGTTCTTC. Translation: CASGGGNSYNEQFF. The V gene is TRBV7-2, the J gene TRBJ2-1; TRBD2 might be the D (6 bases). Germline V gene sequence: CDR1 SGHTA, CDR2 FQGNSA. Trimming pared 8 bases from V and 1 base from J, leaving 12 bases between. The CDR3 consists of 14 residues.

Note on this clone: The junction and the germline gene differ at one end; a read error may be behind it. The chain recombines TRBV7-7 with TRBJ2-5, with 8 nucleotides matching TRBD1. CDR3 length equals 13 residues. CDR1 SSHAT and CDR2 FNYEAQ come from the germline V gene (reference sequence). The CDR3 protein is CASSSRQGETQYF. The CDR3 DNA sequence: TGTGCTAGCAGCTCCAGACAGGGGGAGACCCAGTACTTC.

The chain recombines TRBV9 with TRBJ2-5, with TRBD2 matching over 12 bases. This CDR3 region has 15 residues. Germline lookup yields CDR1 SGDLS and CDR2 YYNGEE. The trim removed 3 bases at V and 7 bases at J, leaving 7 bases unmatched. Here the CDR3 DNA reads TGTGCCAGCAGCGCCCGACTAGCGGGAGAGGGGACCCAGTACTTC. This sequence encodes CASSARLAGEGTQYF.

The CDR3 coding sequence is TGTGCCAGCCACGCTTTACCGGGACAGAAGGGGGGGGGCTACGAGCAGTACTTC. Its translation: CASHALPGQKGGGYEQYF. The gene calls are TRBV2 and TRBJ2-7; D possibly uses TRBD1 or TRBD2 (7 bases each). Looked up from germline, CDR1 is SNHLY and CDR2 is FYNNEI. The CDR3 covers 18 residues. Deletions cut 8 bases from V and 3 bases from J, with 29 bases between. Based on the CDR3 plus reference TRBV2 and TRBJ2-7, the full variable domain is EPEVTQTPSHQVTQMGQEVILRCVPISNHLYFYWYRQILGQKVEFLVSFYNNEISEKSEIFDDQFSVERPDGSNFTLKIRSTKLEDSAMYFCASHALPGQKGGGYEQYFGPGTRLTVT.

CDR3 nucleotides: TGTGCCAGCAGTGAATTGCGGGAGAACACCGGGGAGCTGTTTTTT. Its translation: CASSELRENTGELFF. The chain links TRBV25-1 to TRBJ2-2; the D gene is possibly TRBD2 (6 bases). Trimming removed 1 base from V and 1 base from J, with 7 bases in between. The CDR3 contains 15 residues. CDR1 and CDR2 (germline): MGHDK, SYGVNS.